This entry lists 5 T cell receptor beta chains sequenced from one sample in a study of blood T cells in healthy people across ages. A second about 7 to 12 cycle PCR used barcoded and J-beta primers. One entry per CDR3 protein, called by TCRdb with MiXCR from the 5' RACE reads. Of approximately 1,000,000 distinct CDR3 sequences listed, 35% to 40% are singletons. Specimen: blood. The receptors come from a man aged 18 to 30 in good health.

The chain carries TRBV15 and TRBJ1-3, with TRBD1 as a possible D gene (6 bases). Trimming shortened V by 10 bases and J by 3 bases, and 10 bases separated the two germline ends. This CDR3 contains 12 residues. The germline CDR1 and CDR2 sequences are LNHNV and YYDKDF (reference sequence). This chain's CDR3 is CASRGFGNTIYF. As DNA, the CDR3 is TGTGCCAGCAGGGGTTTTGGAAACACCATATATTTT.

The sample holds a few counts of this clonotype. DNA of the CDR3: TGCAGCGCCTTCCAGGGGGGAATGCAGTACTTC. It yields the protein CSAFQGGMQYF. The chain carries TRBV29-1 and TRBJ2-5; D perhaps matches TRBD1 (7 bases). The length of the CDR3 is 11 residues. The V gene's germline CDR1 is SQVTM and CDR2 ANQGSEA. The V end was cut by 7 bases, the J end by 11 bases, with 17 bases between.

The chain uses TRBV6-4 and TRBJ2-1; D remains unclear. Germline CDR1 reads MRHNA; CDR2 reads SNTAGT. Trimming left V 3 bases short and J 6 bases short, with 12 bases between. The CDR3 consists of 14 residues. The CDR3 spells CASSEEGWGNEQFF. DNA of the CDR3: TGTGCCAGCAGTGAGGAAGGGTGGGGCAATGAGCAGTTCTTC.

This clonotype was observed once. This chain uses TRBV6-1 with TRBJ1-3; tentative D call: TRBD1 (5 bases). Germline loops: CDR1 MNHNS, CDR2 SASEGT. The CDR3 is 16 residues long. V gave up 1 base and J gave up 0 bases, with 10 bases separating them. The CDR3 region is CASSEVGGASGNTIYF. In DNA form, the CDR3 reads TGTGCCAGCAGTGAAGTCGGGGGAGCCTCTGGAAACACCATATATTTT.

The chain combines TRBV19 with TRBJ2-1; 9 nucleotides align to TRBD1. CDR3 length: 16 residues. CDR1 and CDR2 from the germline V gene are LNHDA and SQIVND (reference sequence). With V trimmed by 4 bases and J by 2 bases, 6 bases remained unmatched. The CDR3 region has the DNA TGTGCCAGTAGTAAGGGGACAGGGTTGGCCTACAATGAGCAGTTCTTC. As protein: CASSKGTGLAYNEQFF.